The 18 T cell receptor beta chains listed next were all sequenced from one sample in a study of graft-versus-host responses after intestinal transplantation. Clones were read by immunoSEQ multiplex PCR, and TCRdb kept only the in-frame ones, dropping some. The table records about 100,000 clones, roughly 87% of them present only once. These receptors lack a known antigen. The material was unstimulated CD4+ T cells sorted from spleen or lymph node cells, obtained before transplant. These receptor sequences come from a human donor who was the organ donor for an intestinal transplant.

This clone has just one count. V and J are TRBV5-1 and TRBJ2-5; 7 bases line up with TRBD2. Germline CDR1 and CDR2: SGHRS and YFSETQ. The CDR3 length is 16 residues. With V trimmed by 0 bases and J by 5 bases, 10 bases remained unmatched. The CDR3 reads CASSLGDYPSGETQYF. In nucleotides, the CDR3 is TGCGCCAGCAGCTTGGGGGACTACCCCTCCGGGGAGACCCAGTACTTC.

The rearrangement links TRBV28 to TRBJ2-2; TRBD2 matches at 12 bases. J was trimmed by 5 bases and V by 5 bases; bases with no gene match: 6. The CDR3 has 16 amino acids. CDR1 and CDR2 (germline): MDHEN, SYDVKM. In nucleotides, the CDR3 is TGTGCCAGCAGTCGAGCCGGACTAGCGGGGACCGGGGAGCTGTTTTTT. Translated: CASSRAGLAGTGELFF.

The sample holds a few counts of this clone. The chain recombines TRBV18 with TRBJ1-1, with TRBD1 matching 11 bases. J gave up 6 bases and V 3 bases, and 12 bases lay outside the gene matches. Germline V lookup: CDR1 KGHSH, CDR2 LQKENI. The CDR3 is 17 residues long. The CDR3 is CASSPKDRGLVGSEAFF. CDR3 in DNA: TGTGCCAGCTCACCTAAGGACAGGGGGCTCGTCGGGTCTGAAGCTTTCTTT.

The chain recombines TRBV7-9 with TRBJ2-1; D perhaps matches TRBD1 (6 bases). Germline CDR1 reads SEHNR; CDR2 reads FQNEAQ (reference sequence). V lost 5 bases to trimming and J lost 10 bases, with 21 bases between them. The CDR3 spans 15 residues. This CDR3 is CASSPQWVTRGEQFF. The CDR3 bases are TGTGCCAGCAGCCCCCAGTGGGTGACAAGGGGGGAGCAGTTCTTC.

The chain has TRBV15 and TRBJ2-1; 8 nucleotides align to TRBD2. The CDR3 sequence is 14 residues long. Per the germline V gene, CDR1 is LNHNV and CDR2 is YYDKDF (reference sequence). The J segment lost 4 bases and the V segment lost 4 bases, leaving 3 bases of the junction unmatched. The CDR3 sequence: CATSISGDYNEQFF. In DNA, the CDR3 is TGTGCCACCAGCATTAGCGGGGATTACAATGAGCAGTTCTTC. The variable domain in full, with the rest retrieved from reference TRBV15 and TRBJ2-1, is DAMVIQNPRYQVTQFGKPVTLSCSQTLNHNVMYWYQQKSSQAPKLLFHYYDKDFNNEADTPDNFQSRRPNTSFCFLDIRSPGLGDTAMYLCATSISGDYNEQFFGPGTRLTVL.

V gene TRBV4-1 combines with J gene TRBJ1-5; no definite D call. Germline V lookup: CDR1 MGHRA, CDR2 YSYEKL. The CDR3 runs 12 residues. V was trimmed by 4 bases and J by 3 bases, leaving 4 bases between them. CDR3 DNA sequence: TGCGCCAGCAGCCGTCCCAATCAGCCCCAGCATTTT. This sequence encodes CASSRPNQPQHF.

J is TRBJ2-2 and V is TRBV6-4; 7 bases are a match to TRBD1. This CDR3 comprises 14 residues. J lost 7 bases, V lost 10 bases, and 12 bases had no gene match. CDR1 is MRHNA and CDR2 is SNTAGT in the germline V gene. The CDR3: CATLDRDGFGELFF. DNA of the CDR3: TGTGCCACCCTAGACAGGGACGGATTCGGGGAGCTGTTTTTT.

The J gene is TRBJ1-6, the V gene TRBV7-2, with D unclear. The V gene lost 4 bases and the J gene lost 4 bases, with 14 bases spanning the gap. Germline CDR1 and CDR2: SGHTA and FQGNSA. The CDR3 has 16 amino acids. The CDR3 nucleotides are TGTGCCAGCAGCTCCCCTGCGGGAACTTATAATTCACCCCTCCACTTT. This encodes CASSSPAGTYNSPLHF.

This chain joins TRBV5-1 and TRBJ2-3; 9 bases agree with TRBD1. With 3 bases clipped from V and 4 bases from J, the junction kept 3 bases outside the gene matches. The CDR3 totals 14 residues. Per the germline V gene, CDR1 is SGHRS and CDR2 is YFSETQ. The CDR3 is CASSSRTGADTQYF. The CDR3 coding sequence is TGCGCCAGCAGCTCTAGGACAGGGGCAGATACGCAGTATTTT.

The chain links TRBV28 to TRBJ1-5; the D gene is possibly TRBD1 (5 bases). With 4 bases removed from V and 3 bases from J, the gap between germline ends came to 19 bases. The germline CDR1 and CDR2 sequences are MDHEN and SYDVKM. The CDR3 covers 17 residues. The CDR3 coding sequence is TGTGCCAGCAGTTCCCCCCCTGGGGCTAATAACAATCAGCCCCAGCATTTT. This translates into CASSSPPGANNNQPQHF.

The chain has TRBV27 and TRBJ2-7, with a weak D call TRBD2 (7 bases). This CDR3 comprises 12 residues. The V and J ends lost 5 bases and 5 bases respectively, with 10 bases between them. Germline V gene lookup returns CDR1 MNHEY and CDR2 SMNVEV (reference sequence). The CDR3 spells CASSGGGHEQYF. DNA for the CDR3: TGTGCCAGCAGTGGGGGGGGGCACGAGCAGTACTTC.

The rearrangement links TRBV2 to TRBJ2-4, with 11 bases lining up with TRBD1. V shed 6 bases, J shed 0 bases, and the junction held 1 base outside the gene matches. The CDR3 has 15 residues. The germline V gene encodes CDR1 SNHLY and CDR2 FYNNEI. CDR3 sequence: CASRDRGLAKNIQYF. In DNA, the CDR3 is TGTGCCAGCAGGGACAGGGGGCTAGCCAAAAACATTCAGTACTTC. Full variable domain (remainder filled in from reference TRBV2 and TRBJ2-4): EPEVTQTPSHQVTQMGQEVILRCVPISNHLYFYWYRQILGQKVEFLVSFYNNEISEKSEIFDDQFSVERPDGSNFTLKIRSTKLEDSAMYFCASRDRGLAKNIQYFGAGTRLSVL.

The rearrangement uses TRBV9 and TRBJ2-1; TRBD1 aligns across 12 bases. The CDR3 has 17 amino acids. CDR1 and CDR2 (germline): SGDLS, YYNGEE. Germline trimming cut 3 bases from V and 4 bases from J; bases unmatched to any gene: 8. The CDR3 region is CASSGGGTGGYYNEQFF. The CDR3 DNA is TGTGCCAGCAGCGGTGGGGGGACAGGGGGCTATTACAATGAGCAGTTCTTC.

The V gene is TRBV7-9, the J gene TRBJ1-1; D is unclear. This CDR3 region has 13 residues. Trimming shortened V by 2 bases and J by 3 bases, and 7 bases separated the two germline ends. CDR1 and CDR2 from the germline V gene are SEHNR and FQNEAQ (reference sequence). CDR3 region: CASSLTMDTEAFF. CDR3 DNA sequence: TGTGCCAGCAGCTTAACGATGGACACTGAAGCTTTCTTT.

This chain uses TRBV9 with TRBJ2-2, with 7 bases aligning to TRBD1. Germline CDR1 and CDR2: SGDLS and YYNGEE. J gave up 7 bases and V 0 bases, and 18 bases lay outside the gene matches. The CDR3 totals 19 residues. This chain's CDR3 is CASSVGFRDRVIFSGELFF. The CDR3 coding sequence is TGTGCCAGCAGCGTAGGCTTTCGCGACAGGGTGATTTTCAGCGGGGAGCTGTTTTTT.

The rearrangement joins TRBV7-9 to TRBJ2-7; 10 bases line up with TRBD2. The V gene end was trimmed by 5 bases and the J gene end by 5 bases; junction bases not matched to a gene: 9. This CDR3 has 15 residues. The V gene's germline CDR1 is SEHNR and CDR2 FQNEAQ (reference sequence). The CDR3 nucleotides read TGTGCCAGCAGCCTCCGGACTAGCGGCAGGGACGAGCAGTACTTC. Amino acid sequence: CASSLRTSGRDEQYF.

This chain connects TRBV27 to TRBJ2-7, with TRBD1 matching 7 bases. The CDR3 sequence is 14 residues long. V shed 7 bases and J 3 bases; nucleotides not matched to a gene: 9. CDR1 MNHEY and CDR2 SMNVEV come from the germline V gene (reference sequence). This CDR3 reads CASTSRQGSYEQYF. CDR3 DNA: TGTGCCAGCACCTCCCGACAGGGAAGCTACGAGCAGTACTTC.

The J gene is TRBJ2-7, the V gene TRBV6-1; 7 bases agree with TRBD1. The V and J ends lost 6 bases and 10 bases, in that order; junction bases with no gene match: 6. The CDR3 spans 11 residues. Germline CDR1 and CDR2: MNHNS and SASEGT. The CDR3 sequence is CASRRDRDQYF. CDR3 sequence (DNA): TGTGCCAGCAGGAGAGACAGGGATCAGTACTTC.